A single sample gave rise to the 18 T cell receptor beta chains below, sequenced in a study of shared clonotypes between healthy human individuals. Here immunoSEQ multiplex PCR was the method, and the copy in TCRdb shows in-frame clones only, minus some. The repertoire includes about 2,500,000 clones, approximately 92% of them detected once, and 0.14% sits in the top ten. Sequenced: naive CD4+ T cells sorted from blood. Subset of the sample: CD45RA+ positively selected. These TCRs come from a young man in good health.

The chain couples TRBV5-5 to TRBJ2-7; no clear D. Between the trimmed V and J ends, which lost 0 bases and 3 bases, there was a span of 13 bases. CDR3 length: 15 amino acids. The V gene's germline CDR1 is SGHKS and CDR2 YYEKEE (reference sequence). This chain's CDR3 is CASSLAVGAHYEQYF. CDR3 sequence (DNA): TGTGCCAGCAGCTTGGCGGTAGGCGCTCACTACGAGCAGTACTTC.

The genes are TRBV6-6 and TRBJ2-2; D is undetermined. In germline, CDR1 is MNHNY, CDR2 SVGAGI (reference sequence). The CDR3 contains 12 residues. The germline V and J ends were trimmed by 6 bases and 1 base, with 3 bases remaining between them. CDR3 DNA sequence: TGTGCCAGCAGGGTGAACACCGGGGAGCTGTTTTTT. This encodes CASRVNTGELFF.

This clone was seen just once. The CDR3 reads CASSLYVLLPKETQYF. The CDR3 DNA is TGTGCCAGCAGCTTATACGTCCTCCTTCCGAAAGAGACCCAGTACTTC. This rearrangement joins TRBV7-9 to TRBJ2-5; D ambiguous. V lost 2 bases and J 3 bases, leaving 16 bases between the germline ends. CDR3 size: 16 residues. Per the germline V gene, CDR1 is SEHNR and CDR2 is FQNEAQ (reference sequence).

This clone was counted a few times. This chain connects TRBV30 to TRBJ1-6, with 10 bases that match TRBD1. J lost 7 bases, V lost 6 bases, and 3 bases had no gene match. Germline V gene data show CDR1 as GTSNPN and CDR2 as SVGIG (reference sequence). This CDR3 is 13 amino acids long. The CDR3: CACSGQGNSPLHF. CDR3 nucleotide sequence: TGTGCCTGTTCGGGACAGGGGAATTCACCCCTCCACTTT.

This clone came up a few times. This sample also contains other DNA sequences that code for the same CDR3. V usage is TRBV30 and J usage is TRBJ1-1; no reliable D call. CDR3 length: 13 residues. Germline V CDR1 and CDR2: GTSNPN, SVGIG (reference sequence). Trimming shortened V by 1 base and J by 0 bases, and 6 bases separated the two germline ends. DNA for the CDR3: TGTGCCTGGAGTGGGCAATTGAACACTGAAGCTTTCTTT. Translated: CAWSGQLNTEAFF.

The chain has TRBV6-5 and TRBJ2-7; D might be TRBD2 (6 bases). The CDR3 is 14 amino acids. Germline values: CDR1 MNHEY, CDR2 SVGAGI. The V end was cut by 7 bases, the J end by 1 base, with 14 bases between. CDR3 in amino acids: CASKVGGNSYEQYF. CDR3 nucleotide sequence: TGTGCCAGCAAAGTGGGCGGGAATTCCTACGAGCAGTACTTC.

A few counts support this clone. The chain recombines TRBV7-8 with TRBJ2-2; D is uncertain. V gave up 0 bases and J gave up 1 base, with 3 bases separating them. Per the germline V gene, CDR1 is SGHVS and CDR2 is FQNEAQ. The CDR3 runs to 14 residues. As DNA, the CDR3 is TGTGCCAGCAGCTTAGCTTGGAACACCGGGGAGCTGTTTTTT. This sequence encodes CASSLAWNTGELFF. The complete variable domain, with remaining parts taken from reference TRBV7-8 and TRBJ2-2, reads GAGVSQSPRYKVAKRGQDVALRCDPISGHVSLFWYQQALGQGPEFLTYFQNEAQLDKSGLPSDRFFAERPEGSVSTLKIQRTQQEDSAVYLCASSLAWNTGELFFGEGSRLTVL.

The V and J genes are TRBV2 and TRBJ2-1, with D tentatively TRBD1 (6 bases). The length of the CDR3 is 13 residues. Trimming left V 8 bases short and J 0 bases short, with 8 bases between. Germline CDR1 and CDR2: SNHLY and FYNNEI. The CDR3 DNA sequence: TGTGCCAGCGGGACAAACTCCTACAATGAGCAGTTCTTC. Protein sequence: CASGTNSYNEQFF.

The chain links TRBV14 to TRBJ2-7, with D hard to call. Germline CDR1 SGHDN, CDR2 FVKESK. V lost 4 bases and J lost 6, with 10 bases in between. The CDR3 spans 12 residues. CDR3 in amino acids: CASSLLRGEQYF. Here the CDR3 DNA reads TGTGCCAGCAGCCTCCTAAGAGGCGAGCAGTACTTC.

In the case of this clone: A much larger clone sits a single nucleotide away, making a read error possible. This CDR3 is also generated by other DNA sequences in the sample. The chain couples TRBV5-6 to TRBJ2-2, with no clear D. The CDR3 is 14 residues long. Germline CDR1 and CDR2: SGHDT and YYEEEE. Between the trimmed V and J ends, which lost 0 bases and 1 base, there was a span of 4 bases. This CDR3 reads CASSLGQNTGELFF. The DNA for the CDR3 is TGTGCCAGCAGCTTGGGACAGAACACCGGGGAGCTGTTTTTT.

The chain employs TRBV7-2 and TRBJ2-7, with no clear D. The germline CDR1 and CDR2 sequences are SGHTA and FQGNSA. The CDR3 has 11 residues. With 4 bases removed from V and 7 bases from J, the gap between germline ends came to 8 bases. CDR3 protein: CASSYTREQYF. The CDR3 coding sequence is TGTGCCAGCAGCTATACAAGGGAGCAGTACTTC.

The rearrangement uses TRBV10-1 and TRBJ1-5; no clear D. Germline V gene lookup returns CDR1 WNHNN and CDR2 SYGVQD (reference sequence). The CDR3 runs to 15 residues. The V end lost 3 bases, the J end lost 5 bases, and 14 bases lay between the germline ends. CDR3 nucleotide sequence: TGCGCCAGCAGTGATCGGGTTGTAATAGATCAGCCCCAGCATTTT. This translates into CASSDRVVIDQPQHF.

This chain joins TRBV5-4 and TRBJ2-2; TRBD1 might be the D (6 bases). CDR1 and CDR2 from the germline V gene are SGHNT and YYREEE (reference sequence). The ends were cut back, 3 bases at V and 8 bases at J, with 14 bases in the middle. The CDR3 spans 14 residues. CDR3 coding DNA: TGTGCCAGCAGCTCTGACAGGTCATTGGGGGAGCTGTTTTTT. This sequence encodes CASSSDRSLGELFF.

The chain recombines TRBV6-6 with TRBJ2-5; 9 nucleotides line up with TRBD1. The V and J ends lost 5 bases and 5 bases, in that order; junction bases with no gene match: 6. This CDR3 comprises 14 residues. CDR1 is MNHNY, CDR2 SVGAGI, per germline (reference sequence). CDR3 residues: CASSTTGGSETQYF. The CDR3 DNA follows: TGTGCCAGCAGTACGACAGGGGGGTCGGAGACCCAGTACTTC.

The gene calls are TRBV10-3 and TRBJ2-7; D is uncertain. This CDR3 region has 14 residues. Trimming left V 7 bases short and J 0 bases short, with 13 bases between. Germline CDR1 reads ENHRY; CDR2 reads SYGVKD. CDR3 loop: CAIKMDLPSYEQYF. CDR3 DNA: TGTGCCATCAAGATGGACCTACCCTCCTACGAGCAGTACTTC.

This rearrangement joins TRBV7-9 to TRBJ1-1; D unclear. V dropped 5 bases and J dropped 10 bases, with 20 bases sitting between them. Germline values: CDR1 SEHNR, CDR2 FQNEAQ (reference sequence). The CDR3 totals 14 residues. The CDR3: CASSHGTLHGPAFF. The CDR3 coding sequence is TGTGCCAGCAGCCACGGTACCCTACACGGGCCAGCTTTCTTT.

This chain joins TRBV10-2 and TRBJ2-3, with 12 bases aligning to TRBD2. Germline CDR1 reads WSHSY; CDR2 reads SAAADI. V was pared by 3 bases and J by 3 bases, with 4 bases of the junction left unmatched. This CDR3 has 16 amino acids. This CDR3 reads CASSDRLAGGTDTQYF. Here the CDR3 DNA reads TGCGCCAGCAGTGACCGCCTAGCGGGGGGGACAGATACGCAGTATTTT.

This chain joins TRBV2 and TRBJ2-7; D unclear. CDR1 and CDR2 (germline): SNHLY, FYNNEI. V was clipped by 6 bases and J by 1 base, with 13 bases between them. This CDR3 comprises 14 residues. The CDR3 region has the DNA TGTGCCAGCAGCCGGACCACGTTATCCTACGAGCAGTACTTC. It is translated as CASSRTTLSYEQYF.